This TCR beta chain was obtained from a study of blood T cell repertoires in COVID-19. Per germline, CDR1 MDHEN and CDR2 SYDVKM. The CDR3 has 17 residues. J lost 2 bases, V lost 3 bases, and 11 bases had no gene match. The authors' processing: By means of reference gene primer amplification, nucleated cell counts were estimated. Clones were sequenced by immunoSEQ multiplex PCR, and TCRdb holds only the in-frame ones, with some missing. V and J calls and clone size are given by that table; D and trimming were obtained from the DNA. Among 300,000 or so clones, about 90% were seen once, and the ten largest hold roughly 1%. Those who participated ranged in age from 18 to 89 years and resided in approximately 23 US areas.

Material for sequencing was PBMCs or T cells enriched from blood (not recorded which). The TCR sequence derives from a woman in her thirties who had recovered from COVID-19. The chain joins TRBV28 to TRBJ1-1; 8 nucleotides agree with TRBD1. This CDR3 is CASSFAGGLTINTEAFF. DNA for the CDR3: TGTGCCAGCAGTTTTGCAGGGGGCCTTACCATAAACACTGAAGCTTTCTTT.